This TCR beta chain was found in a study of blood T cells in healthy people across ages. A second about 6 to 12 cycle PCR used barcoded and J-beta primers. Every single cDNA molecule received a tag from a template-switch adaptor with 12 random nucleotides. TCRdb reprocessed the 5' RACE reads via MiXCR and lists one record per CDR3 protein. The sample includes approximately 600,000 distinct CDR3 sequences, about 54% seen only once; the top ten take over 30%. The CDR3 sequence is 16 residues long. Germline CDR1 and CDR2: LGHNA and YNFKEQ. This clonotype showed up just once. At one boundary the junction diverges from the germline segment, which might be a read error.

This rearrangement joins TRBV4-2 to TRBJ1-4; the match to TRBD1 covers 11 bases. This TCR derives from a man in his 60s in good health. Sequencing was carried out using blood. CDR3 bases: TGTGCCAGCAGCCAGCGGACAGGGGGCTCTAATGAAGAACTGTTTTTT. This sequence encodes CASSQRTGGSNEELFF.